This T cell receptor beta chain was observed in a study of blood T cell repertoires in COVID-19 (TCRdb year 2020). Regarding the research as a whole: Samples from collaborators originated in the United States, Italy and Spain and spanned both the acute and convalescent phases of COVID-19. The sample metadata nearly always contained a de-identified subject ID, COVID-19 status, age in years and sex. Where available, HLA class I and class II types were obtained from metadata supplied by the sample provider rather than from assay-based typing. The samples were drawn from the first 160 participants of the ongoing ImmuneRACE study and from about 1,200 subjects provided by 6 global collaborators. The dataset comprised deeply sampled blood TCRbeta repertoires from subjects exposed to, actively infected with, or recovered from COVID-19. The material from the prospective study consisted of cDNA or gDNA derived from T cells, B-cell-depleted T cells, or PBMCs. The repertoires were made available in a free public database intended to serve as a resource for research on the immune response to SARS-CoV-2.

The immunoSEQ Assay, a bias-controlled multiplex PCR, was used to amplify TCRbeta CDR3 regions from genomic DNA. The published analysis was carried out like this. Within the assay, amplification of reference gene primers was used to estimate how many nucleated cells each sample contained. Sequence reads were collapsed and filtered to measure the absolute abundance of every unique TCRbeta CDR3 rearrangement. For each sample, productive Simpson clonality was calculated by taking the square root of Simpson's diversity index across productive rearrangements. The immuneACCESS repertoire file appears here via TCRdb, limited to in-frame rearrangements. These files lack a portion of the clones; in checked studies, under half of the deficit traces to unresolved V genes, and the cause of the others is not known. The V and J calls and clone size come from that table; D and trimming were worked out from the DNA. Here the sample has about 250,000 clones; roughly four fifths occur a single time. The ten top clones hold approximately 4.8% of the sample.

The collaborating institutions used their own protocols to collect whole blood in K2EDTA tubes. Collaborator samples were shipped for TCRbeta analysis as frozen whole blood, isolated PBMCs, or DNA extracted from either sample type. Taken from cysteine to phenylalanine, the CDR3 has 15 residues. Here the CDR3 DNA is all that survives: 45 bases in frame from base 1. Trimming leaves V shorter by 1 base and J shorter by 3 bases, with the junction holding 1 base beyond the gene matches. According to the germline V gene, CDR1 reads MNHNS and CDR2 reads SASEGT. Broader findings and caveats from the paper: The quantity of clinical and demographic metadata differed by source and by participant and was supplied without curation.

In regard to this clone: No antigen is known for it. Base qualities are not recorded, but no much larger clone differs from it by a single base.

The sequence was collected from a woman in her sixties or seventies with acute or convalescent COVID-19. Sequencing input: peripheral blood. Here the chain combines TRBV6-1 and TRBJ1-5; 9 nucleotides in the junction match TRBD1. Here is the DNA: TGTGCCAGCAGTGAAGGGACAGGGGTCAATCAGCCCCAGCATTTT. It is translated as CASSEGTGVNQPQHF.